The entry below describes one T cell receptor (beta chain). Its antigen is unknown. There are no base qualities to consult, and no much larger clone falls within one base. CDR1 and CDR2 (SGHRS, YFSETQ) derive from the germline V gene. The germline V end is reduced by 2 bases and the J end by 0 bases; junction bases left unmatched: 8. From cysteine to phenylalanine, the CDR3 is 17 amino acids long. Of the read, only the CDR3 DNA is kept; its 51 bases are in frame from base 1. Using immunoSEQ, frozen genomic DNA was subjected to high-throughput TCRbeta CDR3 sequencing, a process that included PCR amplification, mapping, bias correction and internal controls. Processing in the source paper ran as follows. Productive rearrangements were kept, and unique TCRbeta sequences were defined by CDR3 nucleotide sequence plus V and J gene. For classification of a sequence as donor-reactive, at least 5-fold expansion in CFSE-low cells relative to unstimulated pre-transplant cells and a frequency of at least 0.01% were required. Minimum frequency thresholds were set for each subject based on the unstimulated sample with the lowest template count, ensuring at least 90% detection power. Jensen-Shannon divergence between the top 1000 TCRbeta sequences post- versus pre-transplant served as the measure of repertoire turnover. Two-sided Fisher's exact tests were used to test for changes in the detection of donor-reactive sequences. Entries here come from immuneACCESS through TCRdb and include only in-frame sequences with V and J called. Some clones fail to appear in such tables; in the studies checked, an unresolved V gene covers under half of the shortfall, and the cause of the remainder is unknown. V, J and clone size reflect that table, while D and trimming were determined from the DNA. Here the sample has about 24,000 clones; approximately 68% occur a single time. Together, the top ten hold about 2.6% of the sample.

Interpreted using the paper, the time point label stands for: pre-transplant. Unstimulated PBMCs, after thawing, were stained for CD3, CD4 and CD8 and then FACS-sorted into CD3+CD4+ and CD3+CD8+ populations. Each of the 8 studied subjects was randomized to immunosuppression withdrawal. The Qiagen DNeasy Blood and Tissue Kit was used for isolation of genomic DNA. These data belong to a study of T cell clones after liver transplantation (dated by TCRdb to the late 2010s). With respect to the entire study: The samples were obtained from ITN030ST, a randomized trial that attempted immunosuppression withdrawal within 2 years after liver transplantation. The subjects received no induction therapy and were kept on standard immunosuppression until randomization at 12-24 months post-transplant. Of the eight recipients, three were HCV-positive, while the remaining recipients had been transplanted for non-autoimmune, non-viral indications. Blood samples were collected pre-transplant, pre-randomization before withdrawal, and post-randomization after either full withdrawal or failed withdrawal. Donor-reactive T cell clones were identified by TCRbeta sequencing following a pre-transplant mixed lymphocyte reaction and were subsequently tracked in post-transplant blood. Of the 8 liver transplant recipients making up the studied cohort, 3 were classified as tolerant and 5 as non-tolerant. As an antigen-independent comparator for the donor-reactive sequences, third party-reactive TCRbeta sequences from pre-transplant MLRs were identified as well. Tolerance was defined as complete immunosuppression withdrawal for at least one year with no rise in liver enzymes beyond twice the upper limit of normal.

Overall results and qualifications from the work: The conclusions were preliminary, being limited by small, heterogeneous patient numbers and by non-standardized post-transplant time points. In 5 of 8 subjects, regardless of tolerance or HCV status, circulating donor-reactive CD4 TCRbeta sequences dropped significantly post-transplant. Because allograft tissue specimens were not available, migration of donor-reactive T cells into the graft, rather than deletion, may have occurred. Once repertoire turnover was taken into account, donor-reactive detection showed a significant reduction for CD4 in 7 of 8 subjects and for CD8 in 8 of 8. In two subjects, low numbers of available donor cells limited the measurable donor-reactive repertoire. Donor-reactive sequences decreased more than third party-reactive sequences, which suggests partial antigen-specific deletion that was not related to withdrawal success.

Recombination joined TRBV5-1 with TRBJ1-3; TRBD1 fits 7 bases in the junction. The sample here was CD4+ T cells from blood, taken before liver transplant. The receptor was derived from a human donor who received a liver transplant. The CDR3 loop reads CASSLTGQKSSGNTIYF. The bases read TGCGCCAGCAGCTTAACGGGACAGAAGAGCTCTGGAAACACCATATATTTT.